This record covers a single T cell receptor (beta chain). The antigen remains unidentified. The sample comes from a study of blood T cells in healthy people across ages. Study findings and constraints: With donor CMV status unknown, expanded clonotype changes were possibly confounded.

Germline CDR1 LGHDT, CDR2 YNNKEL (reference sequence). V was pared by 3 bases and J by 6 bases, with 24 bases between. The CDR3 loop spans 17 amino acids. Caucasian, healthy and from Russia, the donors were aged between roughly 6 and 95. Primers used in a second PCR of roughly 6 to 11 cycles were a sample-barcoded 5' primer and a J-beta primer mix. The yield of each sample was at least 3 million CDR3-containing paired-end reads. TCRdb reanalysed the 5' RACE reads using MiXCR and keeps one entry per CDR3 protein. The repertoire holds about 580,000 distinct CDR3 sequences, with 40% to 55% as singletons.

This chain connects TRBV3-1 to TRBJ2-7; the D gene is possibly TRBD2 (7 bases). This receptor was identified in an elderly man in good health. The specimen was blood. The CDR3 DNA reads as TGTGCCAGCAGCCAGACGGCCTGGCGGGGGCTTATTGGCGAGCAGTACTTC. Translation gives CASSQTAWRGLIGEQYF.